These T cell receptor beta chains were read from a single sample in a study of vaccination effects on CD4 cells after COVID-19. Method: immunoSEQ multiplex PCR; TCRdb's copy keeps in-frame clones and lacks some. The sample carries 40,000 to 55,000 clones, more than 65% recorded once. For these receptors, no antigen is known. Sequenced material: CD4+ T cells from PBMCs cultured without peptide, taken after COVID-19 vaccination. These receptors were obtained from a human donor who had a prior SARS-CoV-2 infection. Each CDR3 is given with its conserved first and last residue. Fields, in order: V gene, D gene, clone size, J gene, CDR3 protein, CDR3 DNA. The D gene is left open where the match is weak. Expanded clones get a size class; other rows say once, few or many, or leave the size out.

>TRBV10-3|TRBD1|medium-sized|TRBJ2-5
CAISMGQGALETQYF
TGTGCCATCAGTATGGGACAGGGGGCCCTTGAGACCCAGTACTTC
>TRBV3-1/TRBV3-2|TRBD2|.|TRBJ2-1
CASSQVIAGGPHEQFF
TGTGCCAGCAGCCAAGTAATAGCGGGGGGGCCGCATGAGCAGTTCTTC
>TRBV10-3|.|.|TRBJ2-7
CAISESRQGRISYEQYF
TGTGCCATCAGTGAGTCGCGGCAGGGCCGAATCTCCTACGAGCAGTACTTC
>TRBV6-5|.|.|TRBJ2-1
CASSYSGAQGEEQFF
TGTGCCAGCAGTTACTCGGGGGCCCAGGGTGAGGAGCAGTTCTTC
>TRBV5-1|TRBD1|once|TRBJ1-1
CASSLRQGYAGTEAFF
TGCGCCAGCAGCCTAAGACAGGGCTACGCGGGAACTGAAGCTTTCTTT
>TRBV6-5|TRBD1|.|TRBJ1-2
CASSSTGGRRYGYTF
TGTGCCAGCAGTTCGACAGGGGGCCGCCGCTATGGCTACACCTTC
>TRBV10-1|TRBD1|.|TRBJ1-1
CASSQDGQGPVGTNTEAFF
TGCGCCAGCAGTCAAGATGGACAGGGGCCGGTAGGTACAAACACTGAAGCTTTCTTT
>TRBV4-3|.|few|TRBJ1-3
CASSQTPGPGNTIYF
TGCGCCAGCAGCCAAACCCCGGGACCTGGAAACACCATATATTTT
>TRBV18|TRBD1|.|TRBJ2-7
CASSPLSGTGGYEQYF
TGTGCCAGCTCACCCCTGTCCGGGACAGGGGGCTACGAGCAGTACTTC
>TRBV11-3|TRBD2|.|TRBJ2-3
CASSPSSGRVDTQYF
TGTGCCAGCAGCCCATCTAGCGGGAGGGTTGATACGCAGTATTTT
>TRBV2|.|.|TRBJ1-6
CASSILQGPLHF
TGTGCCAGCAGTATACTTCAGGGGCCCCTCCACTTT
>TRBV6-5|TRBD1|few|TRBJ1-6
CASSRGQGESPLHF
TGTGCCAGCAGCAGGGGACAGGGGGAGTCACCCCTCCACTTT
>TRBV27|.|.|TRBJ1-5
CASSGRSNQPQHF
TGTGCCAGCAGCGGACGGAGCAATCAGCCCCAGCATTTT
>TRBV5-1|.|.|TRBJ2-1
CASSLQVGIGEQFF
TGCGCCAGCAGCTTGCAGGTGGGAATTGGTGAGCAGTTCTTC
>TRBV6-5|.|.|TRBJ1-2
CASFKPGGSGGYTF
TGTGCCAGCTTTAAACCGGGGGGGAGTGGAGGCTACACCTTC